One and the same sample provided the 5 T cell receptor beta chains below, sequenced in a study of human T cells and chemical hapten exposure. Time point reported: patch test 1, 2 weeks after DPC sensitization. The treatment: therapeutic diphenylcyclopropenone sensitization with weekly scalp DPC. Each CDR3 protein gets one entry after TCRdb re-called the RACE reads with MiXCR. The sample has tens of thousands of distinct CDR3 sequences, about 9.4% seen once. This specimen consisted of whole blood, obtained in connection with sensitization to the hapten diphenylcyclopropenone (DPC). The receptors come from a woman aged 45-65 years with alopecia areata. Some clones in this sample may be carry-over from other donors' samples.

The V call is TRBV11-2, the J call TRBJ2-1; D is unclear. The germline V and J ends were trimmed by 5 bases and 6 bases, with 17 bases remaining between them. This CDR3 contains 15 residues. Germline V gene lookup returns CDR1 SGHAT and CDR2 FQNNGV. This CDR3 reads CASSRDMTVLNEQFF. CDR3 sequence (DNA): TGTGCCAGCAGCCGAGATATGACGGTCCTCAATGAGCAGTTCTTC.

This clonotype was found many times. The chain uses TRBV5-1 and TRBJ2-1, with D perhaps TRBD2 (5 bases). Trimming stripped 0 bases from V and 5 bases from J, with 12 bases between. The CDR3 is made up of 15 amino acids. The germline V gene encodes CDR1 SGHRS and CDR2 YFSETQ. The CDR3 spells CASSLVAGRNNEQFF. CDR3 sequence (DNA): TGCGCCAGCAGCTTGGTGGCTGGGAGAAACAATGAGCAGTTCTTC. The complete variable domain, with remaining parts taken from reference TRBV5-1 and TRBJ2-1, reads KAGVTQTPRYLIKTRGQQVTLSCSPISGHRSVSWYQQTPGQGLQFLFEYFSETQRNKGNFPGRFSGRQFSNSRSEMNVSTLELGDSALYLCASSLVAGRNNEQFFGPGTRLTVL.

This clonotype was seen more than once but under ten times. The chain links TRBV2 to TRBJ1-5; 10 bases are a match to TRBD1. Losses at the gene ends were 6 bases for V and 3 bases for J; bases not matched to a gene: 2. The length of the CDR3 is 14 residues. Per the germline V gene, CDR1 is SNHLY and CDR2 is FYNNEI. CDR3 protein: CASRRQGANQPQHF. The CDR3 DNA reads TGTGCCAGCAGACGACAGGGGGCCAATCAGCCCCAGCATTTT. Combining the CDR3 with reference TRBV2 and TRBJ1-5 gives the whole variable domain EPEVTQTPSHQVTQMGQEVILRCVPISNHLYFYWYRQILGQKVEFLVSFYNNEISEKSEIFDDQFSVERPDGSNFTLKIRSTKLEDSAMYFCASRRQGANQPQHFGDGTRLSIL.

This clonotype occurred many times. The chain employs TRBV4-1 and TRBJ1-1, with D maybe TRBD1 (5 bases). Trimming removed 4 bases at V and 1 base at J, with 13 bases between. Germline V gives CDR1 MGHRA, CDR2 YSYEKL. The CDR3 totals 15 residues. CDR3 DNA sequence: TGCGCCAGCAGCCTAGCTGACAGTACGAACACTGAAGCTTTCTTT. Translating gives CASSLADSTNTEAFF.

The rearrangement links TRBV11-2 to TRBJ2-3; no clear D. Germline lookup yields CDR1 SGHAT and CDR2 FQNNGV. The CDR3 contains 13 residues. The V and J ends lost 5 bases and 2 bases respectively, with 8 bases between them. CDR3 nucleotide sequence: TGTGCCAGCAGCAGGGTATACACAGATACGCAGTATTTT. Translating it yields CASSRVYTDTQYF.